A selection of T cell receptor beta chains follows, all from one sample in a study of regulatory T cells in long-lasting Graves disease. TCRdb itself ran the multiplex PCR reads through MiXCR, one entry per CDR3 protein. The repertoire holds about 500,000 distinct CDR3 sequences, around 13% seen once, with almost 9% in the top ten. These data also formed part of another study, on T cells in Graves' hyperthyroidism and ophthalmopathy.

Material: peripheral blood mononuclear cells (PBMCs), obtained at new diagnosis, from a patient treated with antithyroid drugs. The receptors come from a woman aged 25 to 39 with Graves disease. CDR3s include the opening cysteine and the closing phenylalanine or tryptophan. The D gene is left open where the match is weak. The size entry is marked missing in some rows and otherwise reads once, few, many or a size class.

>TRBV3-1|many|TRBJ1-2|TRBD1
TGTGCCAGCATCCCGGTGGGGACAGGGTTTGGCTACACCTTC
CASIPVGTGFGYTF
>TRBV7-2|many|TRBJ1-6|TRBD1
TGTGCCAGCAGCCTAGAGGGGTTAGGGGGCTCCTTTAATTCACCCCTCCACTTT
CASSLEGLGGSFNSPLHF
>TRBV6-1|few|TRBJ2-7|.
TGTGCCAGTAGCGGTCTGGGACGAGACTACGAGCAGTACTTC
CASSGLGRDYEQYF
>TRBV27|many|TRBJ1-4|TRBD1
TGTGCCAGCAGTACGACAGGGACCCCGGGTAGAAAACTGTTTTTT
CASSTTGTPGRKLFF
>TRBV20-1|.|TRBJ2-2|.
TGCAGTGCTAGAAAGGGCCGGGTGGGCGAGCTGTTTTTT
CSARKGRVGELFF
>TRBV28|few|TRBJ2-1|.
TGTGCCAGCAGACTAGGGGGACCCGCGGTCAATGAGCAGTTCTTC
CASRLGGPAVNEQFF
>TRBV9|.|TRBJ2-7|.
TGTGCCAGCAGCGTAGGGGCAGATACTCGCTCCGAACTGTACTTC
CASSVGADTRSELYF
>TRBV24-1|few|TRBJ2-7|TRBD1
TGTGCCACCAGCCCAGGGGGCGTCTCCTACGAGCAGTACTTC
CATSPGGVSYEQYF
>TRBV20-1|.|TRBJ1-1|.
TGCAGTGCCCAAAAGGGAGATTTGAACACTGAAGCTTTCTTT
CSAQKGDLNTEAFF
>TRBV4-1|few|TRBJ2-1|TRBD2
TGCGCCAGCAGCCAAGATCTAACTAGCGGGAGAGGACGCGATGAGCAGTTCTTC
CASSQDLTSGRGRDEQFF
>TRBV28|few|TRBJ1-2|.
TGTGCCAGCGAAAGCAACTATGGCTACACCTTC
CASESNYGYTF
>TRBV20-1|many|TRBJ2-7|TRBD1
TGCAGTGCTAGGGTCGATGGGACAGGGGCCTACGAGCAGTACTTC
CSARVDGTGAYEQYF
>TRBV30|few|TRBJ2-1|.
TGTGCCTGGAACCCCGGGGCTAGCGCCTACAATGAGCAGTTCTTC
CAWNPGASAYNEQFF
>TRBV20-1|many|TRBJ2-7|TRBD2
TGCAGTGCTAGAGATGGAGGGACTAGCGGCTACGAGCAGTACTTC
CSARDGGTSGYEQYF
>TRBV20-1|many|TRBJ1-5|TRBD1
TGCAGTGTTGGACAGGGGGCTTTTTCGAGCAATCAGCCCCAGCATTTT
CSVGQGAFSSNQPQHF
>TRBV18|many|TRBJ1-6|TRBD1
TGTGCCAGCTCACCAAGACAGGGGGCGGATTCACCCCTCCACTTT
CASSPRQGADSPLHF
>TRBV4-1|few|TRBJ2-5|TRBD1
TGCGCCAGCAGCCGAGGGACAGGAGTCCAAGAGACCCAGTACTTC
CASSRGTGVQETQYF
>TRBV2|many|TRBJ2-2|TRBD2
TGTGCCAGCACAGGAAGACTAGCGGAAAGGTCCGGGGAGCTGTTTTTT
CASTGRLAERSGELFF
>TRBV2|many|TRBJ2-7|TRBD2
TGTGCCAGCAGTGATCGACTAGCGGAGGCCTACGAGCAGTACTTC
CASSDRLAEAYEQYF
>TRBV6-2/TRBV6-3|.|TRBJ2-7|.
TGTGCCAGCAGTGAAGCCAGGTCCACGGGCTACGAGCAGTACTTC
CASSEARSTGYEQYF
>TRBV18|many|TRBJ1-2|.
TGTGCCAGCTCACCGGACTTGACGAAAAACTATGGCTACACCTTC
CASSPDLTKNYGYTF
>TRBV20-1|few|TRBJ1-2|TRBD1
TGCAGTGCTAGCCTTTTGGGGGACAGGGAAGATCCCTATGGCTACACCTTC
CSASLLGDREDPYGYTF
>TRBV9|.|TRBJ1-1|.
TGTGCCAGCAGCCCGAGAGGATTCATGAACACTGAAGCTTTCTTT
CASSPRGFMNTEAFF
>TRBV2|many|TRBJ2-7|TRBD1
TGTGCCAGCAGTGGACAGGGGTATTACGAGCAGTACTTC
CASSGQGYYEQYF
>TRBV6-1|few|TRBJ1-1|TRBD1
TGTGCCAGCACCAGGGACAGGGACACTGAAGCTTTCTTT
CASTRDRDTEAFF
>TRBV18|many|TRBJ2-3|TRBD2
TGTGCCAGCTCACCCCGAGTACTAGCGGAGAACACAGATACGCAGTATTTT
CASSPRVLAENTDTQYF
>TRBV6-1|many|TRBJ2-2|TRBD1
TGTGCCAGCAGTCCGATCGGGACAGGGCTCACCGGGGAGCTGTTTTTT
CASSPIGTGLTGELFF
>TRBV6-2/TRBV6-3|many|TRBJ1-5|TRBD1
TGTGCCAGCAGGTTTTACGGACAGGGCAATCAGCCCCAGCATTTT
CASRFYGQGNQPQHF
>TRBV28|many|TRBJ2-7|TRBD1
TGTGCCAGCAAAACCGGGACAGCCTACGAGCAGTACTTC
CASKTGTAYEQYF
>TRBV13|few|TRBJ1-1|TRBD1
TGTGCCAGCAGCCCCTCGACCGGGACAGGGGGCTCGGGCACTGAAGCTTTCTTT
CASSPSTGTGGSGTEAFF
>TRBV18|many|TRBJ2-2|.
TGTGCCAGCTCACCAGCGAACACCGGGGAGCTGTTTTTT
CASSPANTGELFF
>TRBV4-3|many|TRBJ1-2|TRBD1
TGCGCCAGCAGCCAAGAAGACAGGGCTAACTATGGCTACACCTTC
CASSQEDRANYGYTF
>TRBV5-1|.|TRBJ2-7|.
TGCGCCAGCAGCTCGGATGTCGACAGGCCCTCCTACGAGCAGTACTTC
CASSSDVDRPSYEQYF
>TRBV30|many|TRBJ2-7|.
TGTGCCTGGAGTCCGACTCACTACGAGCAGTACTTC
CAWSPTHYEQYF
>TRBV28|few|TRBJ2-1|.
TGTGCCAGCAGTTTATTGTGGGACTCCTACAATGAGCAGTTCTTC
CASSLLWDSYNEQFF
>TRBV7-2|.|TRBJ2-3|TRBD2
TGTGCCAGCAGCGACCAATCACTAGCGGCGGATACGCAGTATTTT
CASSDQSLAADTQYF
>TRBV2|many|TRBJ2-7|.
TGTGCCAGCAGTTATTACAGGGGGGGCGAGCAGTACTTC
CASSYYRGGEQYF
>TRBV18|many|TRBJ1-2|.
TGTGCCAGCTCACCACCGGCAGGGGCCGCCGTCTATGGCTACACCTTC
CASSPPAGAAVYGYTF
>TRBV5-6|.|TRBJ2-2|TRBD1
TGTGCCAGCAGCCTTCTCGACAGGGGGCTGGTCACCGGGGAGCTGTTTTTT
CASSLLDRGLVTGELFF
>TRBV7-9|.|TRBJ2-1|.
TGTGCCAGCCGGCGTGGAGACAATGAGCAGTTCTTC
CASRRGDNEQFF
>TRBV7-9|many|TRBJ2-7|.
TGTGCCAGCAGCCCCCCCGCTGGTCGAGAGCAGTACTTC
CASSPPAGREQYF
>TRBV9|few|TRBJ2-1|TRBD2
TGTGCCAGCAGCGTAGGACCTAGCGGGAGAGGAAAAGGCAATGAGCAGTTCTTC
CASSVGPSGRGKGNEQFF